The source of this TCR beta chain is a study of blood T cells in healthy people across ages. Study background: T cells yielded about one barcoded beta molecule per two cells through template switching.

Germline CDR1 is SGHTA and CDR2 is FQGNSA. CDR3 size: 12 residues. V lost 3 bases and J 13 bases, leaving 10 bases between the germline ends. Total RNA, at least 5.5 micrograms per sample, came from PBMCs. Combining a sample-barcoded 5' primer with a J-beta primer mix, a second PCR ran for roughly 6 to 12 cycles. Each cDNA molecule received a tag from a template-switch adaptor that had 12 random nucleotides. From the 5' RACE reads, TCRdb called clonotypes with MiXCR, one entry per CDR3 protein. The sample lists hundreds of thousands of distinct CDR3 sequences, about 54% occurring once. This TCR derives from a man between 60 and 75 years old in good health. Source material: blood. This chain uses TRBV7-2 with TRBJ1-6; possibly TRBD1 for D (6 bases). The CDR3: CASSFAGAPLHF. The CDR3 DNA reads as TGTGCCAGCAGCTTTGCGGGGGCTCCCCTCCACTTT.